This T cell receptor (beta chain) was found in a study of breast tumors, draining lymph nodes, adjacent tissues. Study-wide results and caveats: Data fit most tumor T cells coming from lymph node, expanding in tumor. The lymph node origin of tumor T cells was framed as consistent with a hypothesis, not demonstrated.

Germline V gives CDR1 DFQATT, CDR2 SNEGSKA (reference sequence). This CDR3 has 15 residues. Trimming cost V 5 bases and J 1 base; bases outside gene matches: 1. This clonotype is a singleton in its sample. Its antigen is still unknown. TCRdb itself ran the multiplex PCR reads through MiXCR, one entry per CDR3 protein. The sample has 20,000 or so distinct CDR3 sequences, roughly 44% seen once; the top ten hold approximately 20%. The TCR originated in a female donor with breast cancer. Some clones in this sample may be carry-over from other donors' samples. V usage is TRBV20-1 and J usage is TRBJ2-1; 14 nucleotides agree with TRBD2. Sequenced material: breast tumor tissue. CDR3 amino acids: CSARTSGRSYNEQFF. The CDR3 nucleotides are TGCAGTGCTCGGACTAGCGGGAGGTCCTACAATGAGCAGTTCTTC.